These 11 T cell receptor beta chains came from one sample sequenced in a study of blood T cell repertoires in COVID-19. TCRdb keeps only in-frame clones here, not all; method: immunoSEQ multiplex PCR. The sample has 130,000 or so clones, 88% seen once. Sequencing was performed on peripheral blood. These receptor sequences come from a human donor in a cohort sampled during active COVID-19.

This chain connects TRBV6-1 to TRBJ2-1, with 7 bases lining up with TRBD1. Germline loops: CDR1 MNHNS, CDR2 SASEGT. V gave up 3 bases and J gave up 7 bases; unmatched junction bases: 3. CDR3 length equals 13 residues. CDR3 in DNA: TGTGCCAGCAGTGAGGGGGACAGAAATGAGCAGTTCTTC. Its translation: CASSEGDRNEQFF.

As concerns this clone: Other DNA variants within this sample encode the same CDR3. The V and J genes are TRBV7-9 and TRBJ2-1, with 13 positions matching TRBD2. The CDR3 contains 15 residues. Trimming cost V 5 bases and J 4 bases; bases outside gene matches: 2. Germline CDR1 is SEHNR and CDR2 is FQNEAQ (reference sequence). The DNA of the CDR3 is TGTGCCAGCAGCCCGACTAGCGGGGGGTACAATGAGCAGTTCTTC. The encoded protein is CASSPTSGGYNEQFF.

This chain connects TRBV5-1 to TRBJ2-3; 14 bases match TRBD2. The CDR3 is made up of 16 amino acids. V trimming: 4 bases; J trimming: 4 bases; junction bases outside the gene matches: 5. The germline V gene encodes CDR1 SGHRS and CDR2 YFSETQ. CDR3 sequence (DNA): TGCGCCAGCAGCAGCCCGACTAGCGGGGGGGCAGATACGCAGTATTTT. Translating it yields CASSSPTSGGADTQYF.

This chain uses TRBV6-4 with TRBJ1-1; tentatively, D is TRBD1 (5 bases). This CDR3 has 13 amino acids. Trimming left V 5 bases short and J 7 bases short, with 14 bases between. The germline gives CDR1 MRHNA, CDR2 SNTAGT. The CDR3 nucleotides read TGTGCCAGCAGTCTGAGATGGGGGGATGAAGCTTTCTTT. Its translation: CASSLRWGDEAFF.

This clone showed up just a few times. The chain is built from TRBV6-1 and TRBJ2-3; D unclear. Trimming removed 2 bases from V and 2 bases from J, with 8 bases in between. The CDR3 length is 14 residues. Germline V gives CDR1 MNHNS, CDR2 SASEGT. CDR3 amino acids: CASSEQLPTDTQYF. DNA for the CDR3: TGTGCCAGCAGTGAACAACTTCCCACAGATACGCAGTATTTT.

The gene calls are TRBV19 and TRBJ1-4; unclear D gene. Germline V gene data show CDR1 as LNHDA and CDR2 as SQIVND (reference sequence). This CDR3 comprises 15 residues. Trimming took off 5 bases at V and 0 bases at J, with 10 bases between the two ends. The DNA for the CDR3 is TGTGCCAGTAGTTGGCAGTCTTCAACTAATGAAAAACTGTTTTTT. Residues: CASSWQSSTNEKLFF.

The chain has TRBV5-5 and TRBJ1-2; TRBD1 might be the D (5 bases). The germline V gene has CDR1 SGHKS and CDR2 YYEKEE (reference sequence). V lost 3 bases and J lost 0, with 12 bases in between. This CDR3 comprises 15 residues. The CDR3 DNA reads TGTGCCAGCAGCTCACAGGTGGGGCCTAACTATGGCTACACCTTC. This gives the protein CASSSQVGPNYGYTF.

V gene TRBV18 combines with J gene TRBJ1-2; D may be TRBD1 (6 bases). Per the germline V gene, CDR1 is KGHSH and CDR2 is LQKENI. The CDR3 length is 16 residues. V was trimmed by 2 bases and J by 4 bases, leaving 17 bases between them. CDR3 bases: TGTGCCAGCTCACCATCCTCGGGACAAATATTCTATGGCTACACCTTC. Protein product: CASSPSSGQIFYGYTF.

Here the CDR3 DNA reads TGTGCCAGCAGGGGACAGGGGGCGAATCAGCCCCAGCATTTT. Translated: CASRGQGANQPQHF. The chain employs TRBV2 and TRBJ1-5, with 12 positions matching TRBD1. Unmatched junction bases numbered 1, after V lost 6 bases and J lost 4 bases. Germline V gene lookup returns CDR1 SNHLY and CDR2 FYNNEI. The CDR3 is 14 amino acids.

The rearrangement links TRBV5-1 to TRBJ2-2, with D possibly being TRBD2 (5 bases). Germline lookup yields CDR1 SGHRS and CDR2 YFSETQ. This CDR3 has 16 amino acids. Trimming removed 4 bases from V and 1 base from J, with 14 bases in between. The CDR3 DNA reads TGCGCCAGCAGCCCCGGACTGGTCGGGAACACCGGGGAGCTGTTTTTT. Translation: CASSPGLVGNTGELFF.

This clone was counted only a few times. CDR3 DNA sequence: TGTGCCAGCAGTTCGTGGCAGACTAATCAGCCCCAGCATTTT. It yields the protein CASSSWQTNQPQHF. This chain uses TRBV6-6 with TRBJ1-5, with D uncertain. Per the germline V gene, CDR1 is MNHNY and CDR2 is SVGAGI (reference sequence). This CDR3 comprises 14 residues. The V gene lost 4 bases and the J gene lost 4 bases, with 11 bases spanning the gap.